The 6 T cell receptor beta chains reported below all come from one sample, sequenced in a study of PD-L1 blockade in urothelial cancer. Time point specified: peripheral blood 6 weeks after treatment start. The data were produced by immunoSEQ multiplex PCR, yet TCRdb's version contains in-frame clones alone and is incomplete. The sample has about 50,000 clones; around 87% are singletons. The sequenced sample was PBMCs, obtained around atezolizumab (anti-PD-L1) treatment. These receptors all stem from a man aged 55 to 70 with urothelial cancer.

A note on this clone: The sample contains more than one DNA sequence encoding this CDR3. CDR3 DNA: TGCGCCAGCAGCTTGGGACAGGGGGCTTACGAGCAGTACTTC. Translating gives CASSLGQGAYEQYF. This chain connects TRBV5-1 to TRBJ2-7; 10 bases are shared with TRBD1. CDR3 length equals 14 residues. In germline, CDR1 is SGHRS, CDR2 YFSETQ. Losses at the gene ends were 0 bases for V and 4 bases for J; bases not matched to a gene: 1.

This rearrangement joins TRBV10-1 to TRBJ2-3, with D perhaps matching TRBD2 (6 bases). The CDR3 runs to 13 residues. CDR1 and CDR2 (germline): WNHNN, SYGVQD (reference sequence). V lost 2 bases, J lost 5 bases, and 8 bases lay in between. The CDR3 loop is CASSEGTRDTQYF. CDR3 DNA: TGCGCCAGCAGTGAGGGGACTCGAGATACGCAGTATTTT.

The CDR3 sequence is CASSNQTGPNEKLFF. DNA for the CDR3: TGTGCCAGCTCAAACCAGACAGGGCCCAATGAAAAACTGTTTTTT. The chain joins TRBV18 to TRBJ1-4, with 7 nucleotides matching TRBD1. The CDR3 contains 15 residues. The ends lost 5 bases at V and 5 bases at J; junction bases unmatched: 8. Germline lookup yields CDR1 KGHSH and CDR2 LQKENI.

The chain links TRBV12-5 to TRBJ1-5, with 9 bases identical to TRBD1. The germline gives CDR1 LGHNT, CDR2 FRNRAP. The CDR3 is 19 amino acids. The V gene end was trimmed by 1 base and the J gene end by 0 bases; junction bases not matched to a gene: 10. CDR3 loop: CASGLDLPWTGDSNQPQHF. The DNA of the CDR3 is TGTGCTAGTGGTTTGGATCTCCCTTGGACAGGGGATAGCAATCAGCCCCAGCATTTT.

This chain uses TRBV9 with TRBJ1-3; no clear D gene. This CDR3 spans 14 amino acids. The V gene's germline CDR1 is SGDLS and CDR2 YYNGEE. V lost 4 bases to trimming and J lost 6 bases, with 14 bases between them. In DNA, the CDR3 is TGTGCCAGCAGCCCCGGAGGAAGGGTAAACACCATATATTTT. Its translation is CASSPGGRVNTIYF.

The chain links TRBV6-4 to TRBJ2-5, with TRBD2 matching over 8 bases. Germline assignment: CDR1 MRHNA and CDR2 SNTAGT. J gave up 3 bases and V 6 bases, and 9 bases lay outside the gene matches. The CDR3 length is 15 residues. CDR3 protein: CASRPGTRGEETQYF. The CDR3 nucleotides read TGTGCCAGCAGGCCAGGGACTAGGGGAGAAGAGACCCAGTACTTC.